The 17 T cell receptor beta chains reported below all come from one sample, sequenced in a study of early T cells in non-severe SARS-CoV-2 infection. TCRdb re-called the 5' RACE reads with MiXCR, one entry per CDR3 protein. Among 55,000 to 85,000 distinct CDR3 sequences, about a tenth were seen once, and the ten largest hold about 16%. The source was whole blood, collected at baseline. These receptors all stem from an adult who was a healthcare worker with PCR-confirmed SARS-CoV-2 infection or an uninfected control (not recorded which).

The sample holds a few counts of this clonotype. The J gene is TRBJ2-3, the V gene TRBV7-3; TRBD2 aligns across 8 bases. Germline-derived CDR1 and CDR2 are SGHTA and FQGTGA. V lost 5 bases to trimming and J lost 1 base; unmatched junction nucleotides: 8. The CDR3 is 16 residues long. Here the CDR3 reads CASSPLADPGTDTQYF. As DNA, the CDR3 is TGTGCCAGCAGCCCACTAGCGGACCCCGGCACAGATACGCAGTATTTT.

This chain joins TRBV28 and TRBJ2-7; 7 nucleotides match TRBD1. There are 15 residues in the CDR3. V shed 4 bases and J 5 bases; nucleotides not matched to a gene: 11. CDR1 MDHEN and CDR2 SYDVKM come from the germline V gene. The CDR3: CASSSKTGIVHEQYF. The CDR3 DNA sequence: TGTGCCAGCAGTTCCAAGACAGGGATTGTCCACGAGCAGTACTTC.

This clonotype was seen once. The chain is built from TRBV7-2 and TRBJ1-1; D is perhaps TRBD1 (6 bases). This CDR3 comprises 14 residues. Germline V gives CDR1 SGHTA, CDR2 FQGNSA. The V gene lost 1 base and the J gene lost 8 bases, with 14 bases spanning the gap. Written as DNA, the CDR3 is TGTGCCAGCAGCTTAGTATCACAGGGCCCCGAAGCTTTCTTT. Amino acids: CASSLVSQGPEAFF.

This clonotype was seen many times. V is TRBV18 and J is TRBJ2-5, with a weak D call TRBD1 (6 bases). Per germline, CDR1 KGHSH and CDR2 LQKENI. Trimming removed 4 bases at V and 5 bases at J, with 20 bases between. The length of the CDR3 is 16 residues. The CDR3 nucleotides read TGTGCCAGCTCACTACAGGACAGCCGGATGGGGGAGACCCAGTACTTC. Protein sequence: CASSLQDSRMGETQYF.

This clonotype was observed at least ten times. The chain couples TRBV28 to TRBJ1-3; no firm D call. Trimming removed 10 bases from V and 4 bases from J, with 17 bases in between. CDR1 MDHEN and CDR2 SYDVKM come from the germline V gene. The CDR3 totals 14 residues. The CDR3 DNA sequence: TGTGCCACCATTTCGGCACGGGAGGGAAACACCATATATTTT. Protein sequence: CATISAREGNTIYF. The variable domain in full, with the rest retrieved from reference TRBV28 and TRBJ1-3, is DVKVTQSSRYLVKRTGEKVFLECVQDMDHENMFWYRQDPGLGLRLIYFSYDVKMKEKGDIPEGYSVSREKKERFSLILESASTNQTSMYLCATISAREGNTIYFGEGSWLTVV.

The chain links TRBV28 to TRBJ1-1, with D uncertain. This CDR3 has 16 residues. The V and J ends lost 0 bases and 1 base respectively, with 12 bases between them. Germline values: CDR1 MDHEN, CDR2 SYDVKM. The CDR3 spells CASSLWGAGKNTEAFF. The CDR3 bases are TGTGCCAGCAGTTTATGGGGAGCGGGGAAGAACACTGAAGCTTTCTTT.

This clonotype came up many times. The chain carries TRBV20-1 and TRBJ2-3; D possibly corresponds to TRBD2 (5 bases). V shed 0 bases and J shed 0 bases, with 13 bases lying between them. Germline values: CDR1 DFQATT, CDR2 SNEGSKA (reference sequence). This CDR3 has 16 residues. CDR3 DNA: TGCAGTGCTAGAGAGTTAGTGGGAGCTAGCACAGATACGCAGTATTTT. Translated: CSARELVGASTDTQYF.

This clonotype was detected ten times or more. V gene TRBV28 combines with J gene TRBJ2-5, with 11 positions matching TRBD1. V shed 5 bases and J 4 bases; nucleotides not matched to a gene: 3. CDR1 and CDR2 from the germline V gene are MDHEN and SYDVKM. There are 14 residues in the CDR3. The CDR3 is CASSRTGGAETQYF. The CDR3 DNA reads as TGTGCCAGCAGTCGGACAGGGGGCGCAGAGACCCAGTACTTC.

There are many counts of this clonotype. A clone one base away is much larger, so this may be a read error. The chain employs TRBV20-1 and TRBJ2-5; D might be TRBD2 (5 bases). The CDR3 contains 15 residues. Germline-derived CDR1 and CDR2 are DFQATT and SNEGSKA (reference sequence). V was shortened by 3 bases and J by 1 base, with 15 bases between the two germline ends. The CDR3 nucleotides are TGCAGTGCTAGGGTGACCACGGGGTTCCAAGAGACCCAGTACTTC. Translating gives CSARVTTGFQETQYF.

There are many counts of this clonotype. The chain has TRBV29-1 and TRBJ1-5, with TRBD1 identical over 7 bases. Germline-derived CDR1 and CDR2 are SQVTM and ANQGSEA. The CDR3 sequence is 13 residues long. V was clipped by 6 bases and J by 4 bases; unmatched bases: 6. The CDR3 loop reads CSVTTGRNQPQHF. Written as DNA, the CDR3 is TGCAGCGTGACGACAGGGAGAAATCAGCCCCAGCATTTT.

This clonotype was counted only a few times. The chain recombines TRBV13 with TRBJ1-1; the D is unclear. Trimming removed 0 bases at V and 3 bases at J, with 11 bases between. This CDR3 is 15 amino acids long. Germline CDR1 and CDR2: PRHDT and FYEKMQ (reference sequence). This CDR3 is CASSLGLSIYTEAFF. CDR3 sequence (DNA): TGTGCCAGCAGCTTAGGGCTTTCAATTTACACTGAAGCTTTCTTT.

In the case of this clonotype: A read error is possible here, since a much larger clone lies one base away. The V and J genes are TRBV5-1 and TRBJ1-2; D may be TRBD1 (6 bases). This CDR3 comprises 14 residues. The ends were cut back, 3 bases at V and 8 bases at J, with 17 bases in the middle. Germline values: CDR1 SGHRS, CDR2 YFSETQ. The CDR3 region is CASSSTGTGKGYTF. DNA for the CDR3: TGCGCCAGCAGCTCAACCGGCACAGGGAAAGGCTACACCTTC.

This clonotype came up many times. The chain's CDR3 is CASSFGGNQPQHF. In nucleotides, the CDR3 is TGTGCCAGCAGTTTCGGCGGAAATCAGCCCCAGCATTTT. This rearrangement joins TRBV7-2 to TRBJ1-5; D gene ambiguous. This CDR3 spans 13 amino acids. Germline V gives CDR1 SGHTA, CDR2 FQGNSA. V dropped 6 bases and J dropped 4 bases, with 10 bases sitting between them.

This clonotype was counted at least ten times. The chain joins TRBV5-1 to TRBJ2-5, with a possible D match to TRBD1 (6 bases). Germline lookup yields CDR1 SGHRS and CDR2 YFSETQ. Trimming left V 3 bases short and J 4 bases short, with 16 bases between. This CDR3 region has 15 residues. This CDR3 reads CASSYNRASLETQYF. CDR3 DNA sequence: TGCGCCAGCAGCTATAACAGGGCGTCGTTAGAGACCCAGTACTTC.

In regard to this clonotype: A much larger clone differs by one base, so this may be a read error. The chain uses TRBV29-1 and TRBJ2-7; 7 bases align to TRBD2. The J segment lost 5 bases and the V segment lost 1 base, leaving 5 bases of the junction unmatched. The germline V gene encodes CDR1 SQVTM and CDR2 ANQGSEA. The CDR3 contains 13 residues. This CDR3 reads CSVEAGGVNEQYF. The DNA for the CDR3 is TGCAGCGTTGAAGCGGGGGGTGTAAACGAGCAGTACTTC.

The genes are TRBV18 and TRBJ2-7; 11 bases map to TRBD1. Germline lookup yields CDR1 KGHSH and CDR2 LQKENI. The CDR3 contains 14 residues. Germline trimming cut 6 bases from V and 2 bases from J; bases unmatched to any gene: 3. The CDR3 DNA is TGTGCCAGCTCCAGGACAGGGGGCACCTACGAGCAGTACTTC. Residues: CASSRTGGTYEQYF.

This chain joins TRBV6-2 or TRBV6-3 and TRBJ2-6, with D perhaps given as TRBD1 or TRBD2 (5 bases each). The CDR3 runs to 17 residues. The V and J ends lost 10 bases and 4 bases respectively, with 23 bases between them. Germline CDR1 MNHEY, CDR2 SVGEGT. CDR3 nucleotides: TGTGCCACCCTAACCCCTCCGGGGCGTACAGGGGCCAACGTCCTGACTTTC. Protein product: CATLTPPGRTGANVLTF.